The clone carrying this TCR beta chain has just a few counts. The antigen remains undetermined. The record originates from a study of beta chain features in type 1 diabetes. Study conclusions and caveats: Junctions at VDJ sites from type 1 diabetes patients had fewer insertions and more deletions.

Sequenced material consisted of expressed TCRB transcripts (all of the isolated RNA was reverse transcribed). Clones were read by immunoSEQ multiplex PCR, and TCRdb kept only the in-frame ones, dropping some. The sample contains more than 110,000 clones, around 7% of which appear only once. Between the trimmed V and J ends, which lost 4 bases and 5 bases, there was a span of 14 bases. The germline V gene encodes CDR1 MGHRA and CDR2 YSYEKL. The CDR3 contains 14 residues. Sorted cells reached over 95% purity in every population. V usage is TRBV4-1 and J usage is TRBJ2-5, with D tentatively TRBD2 (7 bases). The sample taken for sequencing was central memory CD4+ T cells from blood. The clonotype originates from a young woman in good health. CDR3 protein: CASSPNGGRETQYF. The DNA of the CDR3 is TGCGCCAGCAGCCCGAACGGGGGGCGGGAGACCCAGTACTTC.